This paragraph reports one T cell receptor (beta chain). This sample was included in a study of blood T cell repertoires in COVID-19. The overall study: Samples representing acute and convalescent COVID-19 were sourced from the United States, Italy and Spain. In each case, the material was cDNA or gDNA derived from T cells, B-cell-depleted T cells, or PBMCs.

How the authors handled the data: The authors estimated nucleated cell counts from reference gene primer amplification. Clones were read by immunoSEQ multiplex PCR, and TCRdb kept only the in-frame ones, dropping some. V and J calls and clone size follow that table, whereas D and trimming were derived from the DNA. The table lists just over 300,000 clones, around 90% of them singletons, with around 2.1% in the top ten. V lost 4 bases and J 6 bases, leaving 18 bases between the germline ends. The germline V gene has CDR1 KGHDR and CDR2 SFDVKD. CDR3 length: 16 residues. The sequence came from a man between 18 and 35 years old with active or convalescent COVID-19. The sequenced sample was peripheral blood. This rearrangement joins TRBV24-1 to TRBJ2-1; D uncertain. The DNA for the CDR3 is TGTGCCACCAGTGACCGCCTAGGTTGGCAGCTCAATGAGCAGTTCTTC. Translated, it gives CATSDRLGWQLNEQFF.